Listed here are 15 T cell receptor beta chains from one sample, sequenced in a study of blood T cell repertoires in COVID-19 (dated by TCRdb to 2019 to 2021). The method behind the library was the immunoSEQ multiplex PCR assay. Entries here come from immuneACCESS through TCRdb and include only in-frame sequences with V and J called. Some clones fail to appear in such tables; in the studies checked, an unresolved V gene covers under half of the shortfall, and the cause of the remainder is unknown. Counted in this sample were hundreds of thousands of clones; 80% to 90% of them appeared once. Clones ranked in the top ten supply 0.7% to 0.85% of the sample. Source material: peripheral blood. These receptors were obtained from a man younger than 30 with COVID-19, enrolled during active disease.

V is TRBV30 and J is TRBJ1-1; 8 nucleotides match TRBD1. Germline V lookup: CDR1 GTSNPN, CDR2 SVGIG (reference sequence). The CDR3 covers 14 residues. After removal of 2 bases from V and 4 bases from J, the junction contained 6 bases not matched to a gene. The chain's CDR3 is CAWSPDRGVTEAFF. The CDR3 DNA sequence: TGTGCCTGGAGTCCCGACAGGGGTGTCACTGAAGCTTTCTTT.

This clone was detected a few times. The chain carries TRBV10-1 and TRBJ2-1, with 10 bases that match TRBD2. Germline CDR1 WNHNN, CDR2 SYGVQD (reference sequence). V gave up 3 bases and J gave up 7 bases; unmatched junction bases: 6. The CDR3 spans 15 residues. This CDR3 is CASSEYSGGQNEQFF. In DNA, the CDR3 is TGCGCCAGCAGTGAATATAGCGGGGGGCAGAATGAGCAGTTCTTC.

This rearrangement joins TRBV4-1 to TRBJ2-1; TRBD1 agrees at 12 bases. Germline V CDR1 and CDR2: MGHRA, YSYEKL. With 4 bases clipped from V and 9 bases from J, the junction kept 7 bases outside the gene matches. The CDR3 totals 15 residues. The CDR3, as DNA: TGCGCCAGCAGCCCCCCCGGGACAGGGGGCAGTGAGCAGTTCTTC. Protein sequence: CASSPPGTGGSEQFF.

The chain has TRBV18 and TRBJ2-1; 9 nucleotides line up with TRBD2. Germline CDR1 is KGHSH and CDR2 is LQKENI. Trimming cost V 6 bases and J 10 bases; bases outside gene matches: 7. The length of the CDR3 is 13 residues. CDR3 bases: TGTGCCAGCTCCCCCCCTGCGGGGGGGGAGCAGTTCTTC. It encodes CASSPPAGGEQFF. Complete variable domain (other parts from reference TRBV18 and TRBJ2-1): NAGVMQNPRHLVRRRGQEARLRCSPMKGHSHVYWYRQLPEEGLKFMVYLQKENIIDESGMPKERFSAEFPKEGPSILRIQQVVRGDSAAYFCASSPPAGGEQFFGPGTRLTVL.

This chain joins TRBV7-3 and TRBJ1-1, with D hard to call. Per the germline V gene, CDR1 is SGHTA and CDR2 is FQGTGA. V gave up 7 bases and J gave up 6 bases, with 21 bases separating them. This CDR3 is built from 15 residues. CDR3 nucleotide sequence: TGTGCCAGCACCCTGGATCGGCAGAGGGCCTCTGAAGCTTTCTTT. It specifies CASTLDRQRASEAFF.

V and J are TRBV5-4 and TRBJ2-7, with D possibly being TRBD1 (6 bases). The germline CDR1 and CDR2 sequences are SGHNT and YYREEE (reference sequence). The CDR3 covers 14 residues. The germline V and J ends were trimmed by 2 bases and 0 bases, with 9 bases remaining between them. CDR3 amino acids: CASSLKDSSYEQYF. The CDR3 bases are TGTGCCAGCAGCTTAAAGGACAGCTCCTACGAGCAGTACTTC.

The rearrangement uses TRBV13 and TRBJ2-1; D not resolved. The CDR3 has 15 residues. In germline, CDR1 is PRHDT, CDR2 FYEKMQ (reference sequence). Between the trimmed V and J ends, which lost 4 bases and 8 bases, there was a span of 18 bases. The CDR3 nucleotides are TGTGCCAGCAGCTCTTTTCTAGTCGCCCGGGATGAGCAGTTCTTC. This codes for CASSSFLVARDEQFF.

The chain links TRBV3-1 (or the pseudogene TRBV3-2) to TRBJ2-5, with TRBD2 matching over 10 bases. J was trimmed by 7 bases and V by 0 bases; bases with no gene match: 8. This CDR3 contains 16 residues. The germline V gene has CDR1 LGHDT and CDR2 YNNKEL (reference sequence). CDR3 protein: CASSQDLSGRALTQYF. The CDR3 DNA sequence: TGTGCCAGCAGCCAAGATCTGAGCGGGAGGGCCTTGACCCAGTACTTC.

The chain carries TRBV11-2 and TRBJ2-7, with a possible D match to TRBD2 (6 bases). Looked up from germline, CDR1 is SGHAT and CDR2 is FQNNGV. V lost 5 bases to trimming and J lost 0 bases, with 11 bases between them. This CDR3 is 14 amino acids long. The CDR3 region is CASSDGGASYEQYF. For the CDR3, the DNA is TGTGCCAGCAGCGACGGGGGAGCCTCCTACGAGCAGTACTTC. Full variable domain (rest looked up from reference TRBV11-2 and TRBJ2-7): EAGVAQSPRYKIIEKRQSVAFWCNPISGHATLYWYQQILGQGPKLLIQFQNNGVVDDSQLPKDRFSAERLKGVDSTLKIQPAKLEDSAVYLCASSDGGASYEQYFGPGTRLTVT.

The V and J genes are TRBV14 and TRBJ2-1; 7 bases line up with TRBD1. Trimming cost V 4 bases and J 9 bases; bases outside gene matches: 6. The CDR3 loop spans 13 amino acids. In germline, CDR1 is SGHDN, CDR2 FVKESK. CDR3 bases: TGTGCCAGCAGCCGGTCACAGGGGACTGAGCAGTTCTTC. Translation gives CASSRSQGTEQFF.

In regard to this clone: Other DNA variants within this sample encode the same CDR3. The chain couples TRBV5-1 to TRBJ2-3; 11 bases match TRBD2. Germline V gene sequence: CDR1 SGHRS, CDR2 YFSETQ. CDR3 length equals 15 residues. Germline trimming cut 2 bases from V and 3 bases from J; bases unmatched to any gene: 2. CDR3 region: CASSFTSGSTDTQYF. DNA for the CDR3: TGCGCCAGCAGCTTTACTAGCGGGAGTACAGATACGCAGTATTTT.

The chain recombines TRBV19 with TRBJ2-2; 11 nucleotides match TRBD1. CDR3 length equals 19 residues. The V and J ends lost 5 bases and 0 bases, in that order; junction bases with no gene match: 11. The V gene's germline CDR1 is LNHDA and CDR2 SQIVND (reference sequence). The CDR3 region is CASSAGTGGFASNTGELFF. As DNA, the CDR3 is TGTGCCAGTAGTGCCGGGACAGGGGGGTTTGCCTCGAACACCGGGGAGCTGTTTTTT.

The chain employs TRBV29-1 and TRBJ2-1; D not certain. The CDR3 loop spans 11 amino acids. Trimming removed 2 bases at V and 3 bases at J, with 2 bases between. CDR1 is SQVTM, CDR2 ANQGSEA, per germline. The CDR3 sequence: CSVERYNEQFF. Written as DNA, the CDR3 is TGCAGCGTTGAACGCTACAATGAGCAGTTCTTC.

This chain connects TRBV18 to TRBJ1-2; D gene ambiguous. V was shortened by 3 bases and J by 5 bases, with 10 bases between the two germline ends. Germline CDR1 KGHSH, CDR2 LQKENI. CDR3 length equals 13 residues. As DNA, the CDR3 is TGTGCCAGCTCACCGCCGGGTACTTATGGCTACACCTTC. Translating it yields CASSPPGTYGYTF. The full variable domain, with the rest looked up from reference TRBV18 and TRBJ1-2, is NAGVMQNPRHLVRRRGQEARLRCSPMKGHSHVYWYRQLPEEGLKFMVYLQKENIIDESGMPKERFSAEFPKEGPSILRIQQVVRGDSAAYFCASSPPGTYGYTFGSGTRLTVV.

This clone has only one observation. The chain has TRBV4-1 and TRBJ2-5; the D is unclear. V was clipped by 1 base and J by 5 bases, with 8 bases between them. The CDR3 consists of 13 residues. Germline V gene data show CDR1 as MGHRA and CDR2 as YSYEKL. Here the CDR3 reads CASSQALRETQYF. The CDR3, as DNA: TGCGCCAGCAGCCAAGCTTTGCGGGAGACCCAGTACTTC.